Listed below are T cell receptor beta chains from one sample, sequenced in a study of OX40 agonist ivuxolimab in advanced cancers. Sequencing was performed with immunoSEQ multiplex PCR; in TCRdb, only in-frame clones are kept and a portion is missing. Of about 38,000 clones in the sample, about four fifths are singletons; the top ten hold under 10%. The sample was CD4+ or CD8+ T cells sorted from blood, taken in a trial of the OX40 agonist ivuxolimab. Receptors were obtained from an adult with an advanced solid tumor such as melanoma, head and neck, liver or kidney cancer. Both conserved end residues are part of each CDR3. D genes are given only for firm matches. The size field is filled for only some rows; it gives once, few, many or a size class.

j_gene,v_gene,abundance,d_gene,CDR3nt,CDR3aa
TRBJ1-4,TRBV2,-,-,TGTGCCAGCAGTAACCAGGGGATACCTAATGAAAAACTGTTTTTT,CASSNQGIPNEKLFF
TRBJ1-5,TRBV6-6,-,-,TGTGCCAGTGACCTCAGCTCCAATCAGCCCCAGCATTTT,CASDLSSNQPQHF
TRBJ2-2,TRBV9,-,-,TGTGCCAGCAGCGTAGCCTATACTAGTCCCGGGGAGCTGTTTTTT,CASSVAYTSPGELFF
TRBJ2-7,TRBV11-2,-,TRBD2,TGTGCCAGCAGCCCCGGACTAGCGGGGAGGCACGAGCAGTACTTC,CASSPGLAGRHEQYF
TRBJ1-5,TRBV28,-,TRBD1,TGTGCCAGCAGCTCTGACCTTGGGACAGGGGGGGATCAGCCCCAGCATTTT,CASSSDLGTGGDQPQHF
TRBJ1-1,TRBV9,-,-,TGTGCCAGCAGCGTAGAGGGGGGGCGTCTGGGCACTGAAGCTTTCTTT,CASSVEGGRLGTEAFF
TRBJ2-3,TRBV7-6,once,-,TGTGCCAGCAGCCCGCGGCAGGTACCCGATACGCAGTATTTT,CASSPRQVPDTQYF
TRBJ1-6,TRBV19,once,-,TGTGCCAGTAGTGGGAGATCGAATTCACCCCTCCACTTT,CASSGRSNSPLHF
TRBJ2-1,TRBV7-9,-,-,TGTGCCAGCAGCATAGGTCGGGTCGGGGACCTCAATGAGCAGTTCTTC,CASSIGRVGDLNEQFF
TRBJ2-7,TRBV29-1,-,TRBD1,TGCAGCGTCGTCGAGACAGGGGGCTTCGAGCAGTACTTC,CSVVETGGFEQYF
TRBJ1-2,TRBV30,-,-,TGTGCCTGGAGTGTTGGGTCCGCCTTATCTAACTATGGCTACACCTTC,CAWSVGSALSNYGYTF
TRBJ2-3,TRBV5-4,-,-,TGTGCCAGCAGCTTGGGGACTGTGAGGGATACGCAGTATTTT,CASSLGTVRDTQYF
TRBJ2-1,TRBV7-9,-,-,TGTGCCAGTTCCAACCGGCGGGGCCACTACAATGAGCAGTTCTTC,CASSNRRGHYNEQFF
TRBJ1-3,TRBV7-9,-,-,TGTGCCAGCAGCTTAGCAGGGCGCGAGAGGGGAAACACCATATATTTT,CASSLAGRERGNTIYF